This record looks at one TCR beta chain sequence and its context. These data originate in a study of shared clonotypes between healthy human individuals. Only in-frame clones appear in the TCRdb table, and some are missing; sequencing was by immunoSEQ multiplex PCR. The repertoire holds fewer than 800,000 clones, with about 91% as singletons. Germline V lookup: CDR1 SGHDT, CDR2 YYEEEE. V was cut by 0 bases and J by 4 bases, with 18 bases left in between. The CDR3 length is 17 residues. CD45RO-negative, CCR7-positively selected cells formed the naive CD8 fraction, excluding terminally differentiated effector memory CD45RA+ cells.

This receptor was identified in a man in his thirties or forties in good health. Source material: naive CD8+ T cells sorted from blood. This sequence joins TRBV5-6 and TRBJ2-3; unclear D gene. The CDR3 region has the DNA TGTGCCAGCAGCTTGGGGGCCGGCCTGGCCGTCGCAGATACGCAGTATTTT. Amino acids: CASSLGAGLAVADTQYF.